The clone carrying this T cell receptor (beta chain) was seen repeatedly, ten times or more. This sample is drawn from a study of molecular identifiers for immune sequencing clone quantification. TCRdb ran MiXCR on the PCR reads and lists one entry per CDR3 protein. Altogether 400,000 to 600,000 distinct CDR3 sequences are present, about 22% being singletons, with the ten largest covering about 0.84%. V was shortened by 3 bases and J by 8 bases, with 13 bases between the two germline ends. The V gene's germline CDR1 is SGHVS and CDR2 FQNEAQ. The CDR3 loop spans 14 amino acids. The clonotype comes from a human donor in good health. Some libraries in this study had Jurkat cell RNA spiked in. The chain has TRBV7-8 and TRBJ1-4; D not resolved. The sequencing input was naive CD8+ T cells from blood, with Jurkat cell RNA spiked in. Subset noted: FACS-sorted CD8+CD4-CCR7+CD45RA+ naive T cells. The CDR3 DNA reads as TGTGCCAGCAGCTTCGGTCCCGACCGGGAAAAACTGTTTTTT. Translated, it gives CASSFGPDREKLFF.